This T cell receptor beta chain came from a study of cytomegalovirus exposure and HLA in healthy donors. Germline values: CDR1 LNHDA, CDR2 SQIVND (reference sequence). CDR3 size: 11 residues. The V end was cut by 8 bases, the J end by 5 bases, with 9 bases between. PCR used 60 Vbeta primers and 13 Jbeta primers. Data came from immunoSEQ multiplex PCR; TCRdb stores just in-frame clones and leaves some out. The table lists roughly 99,000 clones, about 80% of them singletons. This sequence joins TRBV19 and TRBJ1-1, with D perhaps TRBD1 (5 bases). The clonotype comes from a man younger than 40 in good health and CMV-seropositive. The material sequenced was PBMCs. The DNA of the CDR3 is TGTGCCAGTGCCCGGGGGACTGAAGCTTTCTTT. Translated, it gives CASARGTEAFF.